This TCR beta chain was observed in a study of T cell repertoires in cytomegalovirus infection. In the study overall: Through public TCR beta signatures, both CMV infection and matching HLA type were indicated.

In its sample, this clonotype was seen many times. What it binds is not known. V lost 2 bases, J lost 0 bases, and 5 bases lay in between. Germline V gene lookup returns CDR1 SGHTA and CDR2 FQGNSA. This CDR3 has 15 amino acids. TCRdb used MiXCR to reprocess the reads, holding one entry per CDR3 protein. The top ten clones hold about an eighth of a sample with approximately 310,000 distinct CDR3 sequences, roughly 25% of them seen once. V is TRBV7-2 and J is TRBJ2-6; D ambiguous. Sequenced here: cultured PBMCs, sampled from culture after CMV antigen stimulation. This receptor was taken from a human donor in good health (CMV status not recorded). Some clones in this sample may be carry-over from other donors' samples. CDR3 amino acids: CASSLFVSGANVLTF. The CDR3 region has the DNA TGTGCCAGCAGCTTATTTGTCTCTGGGGCCAACGTCCTGACTTTC. Looking up the rest from reference TRBV7-2 and TRBJ2-6 gives the full variable domain: GAGVSQSPSNKVTEKGKDVELRCDPISGHTALYWYRQSLGQGLEFLIYFQGNSAPDKSGLPSDRFSAERTGGSVSTLTIQRTQQEDSAVYLCASSLFVSGANVLTFGAGSRLTVL.